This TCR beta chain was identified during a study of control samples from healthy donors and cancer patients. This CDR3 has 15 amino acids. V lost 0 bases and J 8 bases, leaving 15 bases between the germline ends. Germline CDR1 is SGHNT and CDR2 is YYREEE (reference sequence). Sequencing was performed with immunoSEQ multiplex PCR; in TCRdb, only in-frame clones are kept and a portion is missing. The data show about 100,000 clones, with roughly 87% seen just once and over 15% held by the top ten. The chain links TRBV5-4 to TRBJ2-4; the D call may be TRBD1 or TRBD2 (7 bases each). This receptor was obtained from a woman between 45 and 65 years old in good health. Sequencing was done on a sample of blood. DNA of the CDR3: TGTGCCAGCAGCTTGGTACAGGGGAGGGTCGACATTCAGTACTTC. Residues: CASSLVQGRVDIQYF.